The rows below give T cell receptor beta chains drawn from one sample of a study of shared clonotypes between healthy human individuals. The data were produced by immunoSEQ multiplex PCR, yet TCRdb's version contains in-frame clones alone and is incomplete. Of some 2 million clones listed, about 95% are singletons. Sequenced: naive CD8+ T cells sorted from blood. The receptors shown here come from a man aged 18 to 29 in good health. Each CDR3 is given with its conserved first and last residue. The order of the fields is V gene, D gene, J gene, CDR3 protein, CDR3 DNA. The D gene is left open where the match is weak.

v_gene: TRBV15
d_gene: TRBD2
j_gene: TRBJ2-7
CDR3aa: CATSRDAGRASEQYF
CDR3nt: TGTGCCACCAGCAGAGATGCCGGGAGGGCCTCCGAGCAGTACTTC

v_gene: TRBV2
d_gene: -
j_gene: TRBJ1-1
CDR3aa: CASSGENEAFF
CDR3nt: TGTGCCAGCAGTGGAGAGAATGAAGCTTTCTTT

v_gene: TRBV5-1
d_gene: -
j_gene: TRBJ2-3
CDR3aa: CASSLTRADTQYF
CDR3nt: TGCGCCAGCAGCTTGACAAGGGCAGATACGCAGTATTTT

v_gene: TRBV5-1
d_gene: -
j_gene: TRBJ1-6
CDR3aa: CASSLYGGDNIAYSPLHF
CDR3nt: TGCGCCAGCAGCTTGTATGGCGGAGACAATATAGCGTATTCACCCCTCCACTTT

v_gene: TRBV11-2
d_gene: TRBD1
j_gene: TRBJ1-2
CDR3aa: CASSSRTGNYGYTF
CDR3nt: TGTGCCAGCAGCTCCCGGACAGGAAACTATGGCTACACCTTC

v_gene: TRBV4-1
d_gene: -
j_gene: TRBJ2-1
CDR3aa: CASSQDRGVDEQFF
CDR3nt: TGCGCCAGCAGCCAAGATCGAGGGGTCGATGAGCAGTTCTTC

v_gene: TRBV2
d_gene: -
j_gene: TRBJ2-1
CDR3aa: CASSDNGERREQFF
CDR3nt: TGTGCCAGCAGTGACAACGGGGAGAGGCGGGAGCAGTTCTTC

v_gene: TRBV27
d_gene: -
j_gene: TRBJ1-2
CDR3aa: CASSLEGGLWNGYTF
CDR3nt: TGTGCCAGCAGTTTAGAGGGGGGGCTCTGGAATGGCTACACCTTC

v_gene: TRBV4-1
d_gene: -
j_gene: TRBJ1-5
CDR3aa: CASSQESGGPQHF
CDR3nt: TGCGCCAGCAGCCAAGAAAGTGGGGGACCCCAGCATTTT

v_gene: TRBV6-6
d_gene: -
j_gene: TRBJ2-3
CDR3aa: CASSYGRLGADTQYF
CDR3nt: TGTGCCAGCAGTTACGGGAGACTAGGCGCAGATACGCAGTATTTT